The rows below give T cell receptor beta chains drawn from one sample of a study of blood T cell repertoires in COVID-19. Using immunoSEQ multiplex PCR, the repertoire was profiled, and TCRdb retains in-frame clones only, with some absent. Among about 190,000 clones listed, about 88% were seen once. The sequenced sample consisted of peripheral blood. The receptors were sampled from a man aged 25 to 45 with acute or convalescent COVID-19. Each CDR3 is given with its conserved first and last residue. A D gene is named only where the DNA matches it firmly. Expanded clones are given a class, and other clones once, few, many or no size at all.

V	D	size	J	DNA	CDR3
TRBV18	.	.	TRBJ1-1	TGTGCCAGCTCACCATATACGGGAATGAACACTGAAGCTTTCTTT	CASSPYTGMNTEAFF
TRBV30	TRBD1	.	TRBJ1-5	TGTGCCTGGAGTATATTCACAGGGGTTTTTACCAATCAGCCCCAGCATTTT	CAWSIFTGVFTNQPQHF
TRBV5-1	.	.	TRBJ1-6	TGCGCCAGCAGCTTGGGAGTTTCACCCCTCCACTTT	CASSLGVSPLHF
TRBV6-5	.	few	TRBJ1-2	TGTGCCAGCATACTTGACGCGGGCCGTTATGGCTACACCTTC	CASILDAGRYGYTF
TRBV7-8	TRBD1	.	TRBJ1-4	TGTGCCAGCAGCTTGCCACCGGGACAGGGGGCGCGTAAACTGTTTTTT	CASSLPPGQGARKLFF
TRBV5-1	TRBD1	.	TRBJ2-3	TGCGCCAGCACCGAGACGACAGGGCCAGATACGCAGTATTTT	CASTETTGPDTQYF
TRBV4-1	.	.	TRBJ1-3	TGCGCCAGCAGCCAAGATGGGGGGGGTGGAAACACCATATATTTT	CASSQDGGGGNTIYF
TRBV18	.	few	TRBJ1-3	TGTGCCACCGGTCCGGCCACAGCGGGGCGAAACACCATATATTTT	CATGPATAGRNTIYF
TRBV19	.	.	TRBJ1-2	TGTGCCAGTCAAACGACGACACTGGGGGCCTATAATGGCTACACCTTC	CASQTTTLGAYNGYTF
TRBV28	.	.	TRBJ2-1	TGTGCCAGCAGGCCCGGGGGAGAGTCCTACAATGAGCAGTTCTTC	CASRPGGESYNEQFF
TRBV15	.	.	TRBJ2-1	TGTGCCACCAGCAGAGAGCGGTTAGAGCAGTTCTTC	CATSRERLEQFF